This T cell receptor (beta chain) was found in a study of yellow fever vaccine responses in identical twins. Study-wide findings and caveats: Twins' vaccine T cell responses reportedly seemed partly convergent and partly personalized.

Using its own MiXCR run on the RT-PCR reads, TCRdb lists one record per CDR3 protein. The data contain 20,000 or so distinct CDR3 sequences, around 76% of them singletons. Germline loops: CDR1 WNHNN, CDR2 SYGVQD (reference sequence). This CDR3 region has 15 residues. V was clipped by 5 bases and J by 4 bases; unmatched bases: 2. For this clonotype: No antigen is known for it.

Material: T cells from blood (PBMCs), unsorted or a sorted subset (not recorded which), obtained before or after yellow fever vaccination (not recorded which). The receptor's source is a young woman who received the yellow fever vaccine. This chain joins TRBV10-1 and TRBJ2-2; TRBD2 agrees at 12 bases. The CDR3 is CASSSTSGGTGELFF. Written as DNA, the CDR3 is TGCGCCAGCAGTTCGACTAGCGGGGGCACCGGGGAGCTGTTTTTT.